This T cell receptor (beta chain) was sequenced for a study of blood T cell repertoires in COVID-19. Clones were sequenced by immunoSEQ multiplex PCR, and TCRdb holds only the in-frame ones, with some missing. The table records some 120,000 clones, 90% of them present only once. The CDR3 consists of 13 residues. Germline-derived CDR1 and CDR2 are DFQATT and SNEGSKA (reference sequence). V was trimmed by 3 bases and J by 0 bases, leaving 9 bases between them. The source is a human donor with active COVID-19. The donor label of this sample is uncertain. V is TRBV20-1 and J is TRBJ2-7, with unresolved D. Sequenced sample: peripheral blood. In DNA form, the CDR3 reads TGCAGTGCTAGTGTTATATACTCCTACGAGCAGTACTTC. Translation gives CSASVIYSYEQYF.